Listed here are 15 T cell receptor beta chains from one sample, sequenced in a study of read filtering for tumor transcriptome and immune sequencing. Molecular barcoded adaptors covering alpha/delta and beta/gamma chains were used on 400 to 450 ng RNA. MiXCR was run by TCRdb on the reads, yielding one entry per CDR3 protein. Altogether approximately 40,000 distinct CDR3 sequences are present, approximately 14% being singletons, with the ten largest covering 25% to 30%. The sequenced material came from a population of CD138-negative cells sorted from bone marrow. Receptors originate from a donor aged 40 or over with multiple myeloma.

This clonotype was counted ten times or more. This chain joins TRBV6-2 or TRBV6-3 and TRBJ1-5, with D possibly being TRBD1 (6 bases). Germline V gene sequence: CDR1 MNHEY, CDR2 SVGEGT. This CDR3 region has 13 residues. V dropped 6 bases and J dropped 7 bases, with 13 bases sitting between them. The CDR3 loop is CASRGADRQPQHF. The CDR3, as DNA: TGTGCCAGCAGGGGGGCCGACAGACAGCCCCAGCATTTT.

Here the CDR3 DNA reads TGCGCCAGCAGCCATACCCGGGACAGGGGGACGCAAGAGACCCAGTACTTC. Its translation is CASSHTRDRGTQETQYF. This chain uses TRBV4-1 with TRBJ2-5; 11 positions agree with TRBD1. The germline gives CDR1 MGHRA, CDR2 YSYEKL. J lost 2 bases, V lost 3 bases, and 8 bases had no gene match. This CDR3 has 17 amino acids.

This clonotype was seen many times. J is TRBJ2-2 and V is TRBV2; unclear D gene. From germline, CDR1 is SNHLY and CDR2 FYNNEI. With 3 bases removed from V and 7 bases from J, the gap between germline ends came to 3 bases. The CDR3 totals 11 residues. The DNA for the CDR3 is TGTGCCAGCAGTGATCACGGGGAGCTGTTTTTT. Encoded protein: CASSDHGELFF.

Ten or more counts support this clonotype. V is TRBV19 and J is TRBJ2-7, with a weak D call TRBD2 (6 bases). Germline V gene lookup returns CDR1 LNHDA and CDR2 SQIVND (reference sequence). V lost 5 bases, J lost 2 bases, and 16 bases lay in between. The CDR3 sequence is 15 residues long. CDR3: CASSSSGTGTYEQYF. The DNA for the CDR3 is TGTGCCAGTAGTTCCTCCGGGACTGGTACCTACGAGCAGTACTTC.

This clonotype appeared a few times. The V gene is TRBV12-3 or TRBV12-4, the J gene TRBJ1-2, with 9 bases fitting TRBD1. There are 14 residues in the CDR3. Unmatched junction bases numbered 7, after V lost 5 bases and J lost 6 bases. The CDR3 protein is CASSALRDRDGYTF. The CDR3 region has the DNA TGTGCCAGCAGTGCACTCCGGGACAGGGATGGCTACACCTTC.

The J gene is TRBJ2-5, the V gene TRBV29-1, with 14 bases aligning to TRBD2. V dropped 4 bases and J dropped 2; count of bases not matched to a gene: 3. Germline CDR1 and CDR2: SQVTM and ANQGSEA. The CDR3 covers 15 residues. In nucleotides, the CDR3 is TGCAGCGTTGGACTAGCGGGAGGGAGGCAAGAGACCCAGTACTTC. Its translation: CSVGLAGGRQETQYF.

This clonotype was seen many times. The rearrangement joins TRBV19 to TRBJ2-5; D gene uncertain. The CDR3 consists of 14 residues. V was cut by 6 bases and J by 7 bases, with 18 bases left in between. Germline V lookup: CDR1 LNHDA, CDR2 SQIVND (reference sequence). The CDR3, as DNA: TGTGCCAGTAGGCATAGAGTTACCGGCGGGACCCAGTACTTC. Its protein is CASRHRVTGGTQYF.

This clonotype was seen at least ten times. The rearrangement links TRBV7-8 to TRBJ2-2; the match to TRBD2 covers 11 bases. CDR3 length: 17 residues. With V trimmed by 5 bases and J by 0 bases, 5 bases remained unmatched. Per germline, CDR1 SGHVS and CDR2 FQNEAQ. CDR3 region: CASSPPSGRPNTGELFF. The CDR3 region has the DNA TGTGCCAGCAGCCCCCCTAGCGGGAGGCCGAACACCGGGGAGCTGTTTTTT.

This clonotype has only a few counts. Since a much larger clone is just one base distant, this may be a read error. The chain joins TRBV20-1 to TRBJ2-5; D unresolved. Germline V gives CDR1 DFQATT, CDR2 SNEGSKA (reference sequence). V lost 6 bases and J lost 2, with 4 bases in between. The CDR3 runs to 10 residues. CDR3: CSARQETQYF. DNA of the CDR3: TGCAGTGCAAGACAAGAGACCCAGTACTTC.

This clonotype was seen repeatedly, ten times or more. DNA for the CDR3: TGCGCCAGCAGCTTGGTGTTGGGGTTAGAGACCCAGTACTTC. This gives the protein CASSLVLGLETQYF. The chain carries TRBV5-1 and TRBJ2-5; D gene ambiguous. This CDR3 comprises 14 residues. CDR1 and CDR2 from the germline V gene are SGHRS and YFSETQ. Trimming took 0 bases from V and 4 from J, leaving 10 bases between them.

This clonotype was counted a few times. This chain links TRBV6-5 with TRBJ2-3; TRBD1 agrees at 7 bases. The CDR3 spans 15 residues. Looked up from germline, CDR1 is MNHEY and CDR2 is SVGAGI. With 7 bases clipped from V and 1 base from J, the junction kept 8 bases outside the gene matches. CDR3 amino acids: CASNHRGGGTDTQYF. CDR3 coding DNA: TGTGCCAGCAATCACAGGGGTGGCGGCACAGATACGCAGTATTTT.

The V call is TRBV20-1, the J call TRBJ2-7; the match to TRBD1 covers 8 bases. The CDR3 is 14 amino acids. Per germline, CDR1 DFQATT and CDR2 SNEGSKA (reference sequence). With V trimmed by 6 bases and J by 2 bases, 9 bases remained unmatched. CDR3 DNA sequence: TGCAGTGCCCCGAGGGCAGGGGGCCCCTACGAGCAGTACTTC. Encoded protein: CSAPRAGGPYEQYF.

This clonotype was seen a handful of times. The rearrangement uses TRBV7-2 and TRBJ2-3; TRBD1 matches at 9 bases. This CDR3 has 16 residues. V lost 1 base to trimming and J lost 1 base; unmatched junction nucleotides: 3. Germline CDR1 is SGHTA and CDR2 is FQGNSA. CDR3 residues: CASSLVGQGRTDTQYF. Written as DNA, the CDR3 is TGTGCCAGCAGCTTAGTGGGACAGGGCCGCACAGATACGCAGTATTTT.

This clonotype was counted ten times or more. The rearrangement joins TRBV9 to TRBJ2-2; TRBD2 matches 9 bases. CDR1 and CDR2 from the germline V gene are SGDLS and YYNGEE. The CDR3 is 14 amino acids. Trimming took 7 bases from V and 0 from J; bases not matched to a gene: 1. The CDR3, as DNA: TGTGCCAGCGGGACTAGCTCGAACACCGGGGAGCTGTTTTTT. It specifies CASGTSSNTGELFF.

This clonotype was observed a single time. At one end, the junction sequence differs from germline, possibly due to a read error. This rearrangement joins TRBV7-9 to TRBJ2-7; D remains unclear. The CDR3 is made up of 12 amino acids. Germline V gives CDR1 SEHNR, CDR2 FQNEAQ (reference sequence). The DNA for the CDR3 is TGTGCCAGCAACTTAGACTCCTATGAGCAGTACTTC. It encodes CASNLDSYEQYF.